One and the same sample provided the 26 T cell receptor beta chains below, sequenced in a study of blood T cell repertoires in COVID-19. Sequenced by immunoSEQ multiplex PCR; TCRdb stores in-frame clones only, minus some. The sample has about 110,000 clones; approximately 85% are singletons. The sequencing input was peripheral blood. The source of these receptors is a man in his fifties with acute or convalescent COVID-19.

This chain uses TRBV14 with TRBJ2-7, with D possibly being TRBD2 (5 bases). The CDR3 length is 13 residues. With 0 bases removed from V and 5 bases from J, the gap between germline ends came to 8 bases. Germline V gene lookup returns CDR1 SGHDN and CDR2 FVKESK. The CDR3 spells CASSQDPGNEQYF. CDR3 nucleotides: TGTGCCAGCAGCCAAGATCCGGGGAACGAGCAGTACTTC.

The V gene is TRBV6-6, the J gene TRBJ2-7; TRBD1 aligns across 7 bases. The J segment lost 5 bases and the V segment lost 2 bases, leaving 6 bases of the junction unmatched. The CDR3 length is 14 residues. Germline assignment: CDR1 MNHNY and CDR2 SVGAGI (reference sequence). CDR3 amino acids: CASSYRGQTNEQYF. The CDR3 bases are TGTGCCAGCAGTTACAGGGGACAGACAAACGAGCAGTACTTC.

V usage is TRBV11-3 and J usage is TRBJ2-1; TRBD1 aligns across 9 bases. CDR3 length: 16 amino acids. V trimming: 2 bases; J trimming: 2 bases; junction bases outside the gene matches: 4. Per the germline V gene, CDR1 is SGHNT and CDR2 is YENEEA. The chain's CDR3 is CASSLRDRATYNEQFF. The DNA of the CDR3 is TGTGCCAGCAGCTTACGGGACAGGGCGACCTACAATGAGCAGTTCTTC.

The chain uses TRBV11-2 and TRBJ2-7; tentative D call: TRBD1 (5 bases). Germline V lookup: CDR1 SGHAT, CDR2 FQNNGV. Trimming shortened V by 3 bases and J by 4 bases, and 13 bases separated the two germline ends. The length of the CDR3 is 14 residues. CDR3 in DNA: TGTGCCAGCAGCTTGGCCAGGGCTGCTTACGAGCAGTACTTC. This encodes CASSLARAAYEQYF.

The gene calls are TRBV9 and TRBJ2-1; 7 nucleotides match TRBD2. Trimming removed 4 bases from V and 6 bases from J; junction bases left unmatched: 13. The CDR3 totals 16 residues. The V gene's germline CDR1 is SGDLS and CDR2 YYNGEE. CDR3 in DNA: TGTGCCAGCAGCTCCCCGGCGGGAGTCTCCCCCAATGAGCAGTTCTTC. Translation gives CASSSPAGVSPNEQFF.

The chain joins TRBV7-3 to TRBJ2-2, with TRBD1 identical over 8 bases. This CDR3 contains 15 residues. CDR1 is SGHTA, CDR2 FQGTGA, per germline. After removal of 2 bases from V and 3 bases from J, the junction contained 2 bases not matched to a gene. CDR3 in amino acids: CASSLLDRDTGELFF. CDR3 DNA sequence: TGTGCCAGCAGCTTACTGGACAGGGACACCGGGGAGCTGTTTTTT.

This clone was observed once. This chain links TRBV14 with TRBJ1-5; TRBD1 matches 9 bases. V lost 4 bases, J lost 4 bases, and 5 bases stayed unmatched. There are 15 residues in the CDR3. CDR1 is SGHDN and CDR2 is FVKESK in the germline V gene. The CDR3 nucleotides are TGTGCCAGCAGCCTTAAGGACAGGGGAAATCAGCCCCAGCATTTT. It codes for CASSLKDRGNQPQHF.

This clone was detected only once. This rearrangement joins TRBV5-1 to TRBJ2-2, with 9 bases matching TRBD2. This CDR3 region has 19 residues. The V gene end was trimmed by 3 bases and the J gene end by 3 bases; junction bases not matched to a gene: 15. The germline V gene encodes CDR1 SGHRS and CDR2 YFSETQ. The CDR3 region has the DNA TGCGCCAGCAGCTGGACCGGGACTAGCCTTCCGGGAGACACCGGGGAGCTGTTTTTT. Its protein product is CASSWTGTSLPGDTGELFF.

This clone was counted a single time. The genes are TRBV13 and TRBJ2-7, with D uncertain. The V end was cut by 5 bases, the J end by 2 bases, with 7 bases between. This CDR3 has 12 residues. Per the germline V gene, CDR1 is PRHDT and CDR2 is FYEKMQ (reference sequence). The CDR3 loop reads CASSLNAYEQYF. The CDR3 DNA follows: TGTGCCAGCAGCCTTAATGCCTACGAGCAGTACTTC. Based on the CDR3 plus reference TRBV13 and TRBJ2-7, the full variable domain is AAGVIQSPRHLIKEKRETATLKCYPIPRHDTVYWYQQGPGQDPQFLISFYEKMQSDKGSIPDRFSAQQFSDYHSELNMSSLELGDSALYFCASSLNAYEQYFGPGTRLTVT.

This chain joins TRBV6-6 and TRBJ2-5; 9 bases agree with TRBD2. CDR1 is MNHNY, CDR2 SVGAGI, per germline (reference sequence). Trimming cost V 4 bases and J 3 bases; bases outside gene matches: 9. CDR3 size: 16 residues. CDR3 sequence: CASSSHRLAEKETQYF. CDR3 nucleotide sequence: TGTGCCAGCAGTTCGCATCGACTAGCGGAGAAAGAGACCCAGTACTTC.

The chain links TRBV5-1 to TRBJ2-7; TRBD2 is a possible D gene (7 bases). Per the germline V gene, CDR1 is SGHRS and CDR2 is YFSETQ. The CDR3 totals 14 residues. Trimming shortened V by 0 bases and J by 3 bases, and 10 bases separated the two germline ends. CDR3 amino acids: CASSLAGGLYEQYF. CDR3 in DNA: TGCGCCAGCAGCTTGGCGGGGGGCCTCTACGAGCAGTACTTC. Looking up the rest from reference TRBV5-1 and TRBJ2-7 gives the full variable domain: KAGVTQTPRYLIKTRGQQVTLSCSPISGHRSVSWYQQTPGQGLQFLFEYFSETQRNKGNFPGRFSGRQFSNSRSEMNVSTLELGDSALYLCASSLAGGLYEQYFGPGTRLTVT.

The chain carries TRBV5-1 and TRBJ2-1; TRBD2 agrees at 12 bases. Per germline, CDR1 SGHRS and CDR2 YFSETQ. The CDR3 runs to 16 residues. V shed 5 bases, J shed 6 bases, and the junction held 9 bases outside the gene matches. CDR3 loop: CASRWTGTSGFNEQFF. The DNA of the CDR3 is TGCGCCAGCAGGTGGACCGGGACTAGCGGGTTCAATGAGCAGTTCTTC.

The V call is TRBV25-1, the J call TRBJ1-6; 9 nucleotides agree with TRBD1. Germline-derived CDR1 and CDR2 are MGHDK and SYGVNS. The CDR3 spans 14 residues. The ends lost 8 bases at V and 7 bases at J; junction bases unmatched: 6. The CDR3 spells CASRAGTGNSPLHF. CDR3 in DNA: TGTGCCAGCCGGGCCGGGACAGGGAATTCACCCCTCCACTTT.

The chain has TRBV3-1 (or the pseudogene TRBV3-2) and TRBJ2-7, with TRBD1 matching 8 bases. CDR1 LGHDT and CDR2 YNNKEL come from the germline V gene (reference sequence). Trimming removed 1 base from V and 2 bases from J; junction bases left unmatched: 1. The CDR3 has 14 residues. The CDR3 spells CASSQGRGPYEQYF. The CDR3 DNA follows: TGTGCCAGCAGCCAAGGCAGGGGGCCCTACGAGCAGTACTTC.

The rearrangement joins TRBV6-4 to TRBJ2-1; D may be TRBD1 (5 bases). Germline values: CDR1 MRHNA, CDR2 SNTAGT. Trimming removed 4 bases at V and 2 bases at J, with 15 bases between. The CDR3 totals 16 residues. Written as DNA, the CDR3 is TGTGCCAGCAGTGCCTTAGGGGTTGGCGCCTACAATGAGCAGTTCTTC. Encoded protein: CASSALGVGAYNEQFF.

There are a few counts of this clone. The chain employs TRBV7-2 and TRBJ1-5; D not certain. Germline V gives CDR1 SGHTA, CDR2 FQGNSA. V shed 5 bases and J shed 2 bases, with 7 bases lying between them. The CDR3 is made up of 13 amino acids. The CDR3 region is CASSPRGNQPQHF. The CDR3 coding sequence is TGTGCCAGCAGCCCGAGAGGCAATCAGCCCCAGCATTTT.

The chain couples TRBV27 to TRBJ1-3; perhaps TRBD1 as D (5 bases). The CDR3 extends over 15 amino acids. The germline V and J ends were trimmed by 5 bases and 0 bases, with 11 bases remaining between them. Germline CDR1 reads MNHEY; CDR2 reads SMNVEV (reference sequence). In DNA, the CDR3 is TGTGCCAGCAGTCCCTACAGGAGCTCTGGAAACACCATATATTTT. The encoded protein is CASSPYRSSGNTIYF.

The chain has TRBV5-6 and TRBJ1-1; TRBD1 matches 7 bases. V shed 4 bases and J 4 bases; nucleotides not matched to a gene: 4. CDR1 is SGHDT and CDR2 is YYEEEE in the germline V gene. The CDR3 contains 13 residues. The CDR3 protein is CASSPTGITEAFF. The DNA for the CDR3 is TGTGCCAGCAGCCCGACAGGGATCACTGAAGCTTTCTTT.

The rearrangement links TRBV19 to TRBJ2-1, with TRBD1 as a possible D gene (7 bases). V lost 3 bases and J lost 4, with 13 bases in between. Per the germline V gene, CDR1 is LNHDA and CDR2 is SQIVND (reference sequence). The CDR3 is 15 amino acids. This chain's CDR3 is CASSINQGGYNEQFF. The DNA of the CDR3 is TGTGCCAGTAGTATCAATCAGGGGGGTTACAATGAGCAGTTCTTC.

The chain carries TRBV27 and TRBJ2-5; maybe TRBD2 (6 bases). CDR3 length equals 15 residues. Deletions cut 3 bases from V and 1 base from J, with 12 bases between. Per germline, CDR1 MNHEY and CDR2 SMNVEV (reference sequence). CDR3 DNA sequence: TGTGCCAGCAGTTTTGGGTCTAGCGTCCAAGAGACCCAGTACTTC. Amino acids: CASSFGSSVQETQYF.

The chain has TRBV5-1 and TRBJ1-1, with 7 bases lining up with TRBD1. Germline CDR1 and CDR2: SGHRS and YFSETQ. J lost 0 bases, V lost 2 bases, and 4 bases had no gene match. The CDR3 is 15 amino acids. The DNA for the CDR3 is TGCGCCAGCAGCTTAGGGGGCTCTCTGAACACTGAAGCTTTCTTT. Residues: CASSLGGSLNTEAFF.

The genes are TRBV11-2 and TRBJ2-7, with D maybe TRBD2 (5 bases). V shed 4 bases and J shed 0 bases, with 13 bases lying between them. Germline-derived CDR1 and CDR2 are SGHAT and FQNNGV. The CDR3 loop spans 15 amino acids. The CDR3 loop is CASSSWTWTSYEQYF. The CDR3 nucleotides are TGTGCCAGCAGCTCGTGGACTTGGACCTCCTACGAGCAGTACTTC.

The chain carries TRBV18 and TRBJ2-7; 11 bases are shared with TRBD2. Germline V gene sequence: CDR1 KGHSH, CDR2 LQKENI. The CDR3 consists of 15 residues. J was trimmed by 7 bases and V by 3 bases; bases with no gene match: 8. Here the CDR3 reads CASSPTAGLADEQYF. CDR3 in DNA: TGTGCCAGCTCACCGACCGCGGGACTAGCGGATGAGCAGTACTTC.

The chain recombines TRBV6-4 with TRBJ2-7; TRBD1 aligns across 8 bases. This CDR3 contains 15 residues. Trimming took 6 bases from V and 2 from J; bases not matched to a gene: 9. Germline V gene data show CDR1 as MRHNA and CDR2 as SNTAGT. The CDR3 reads CASSEEGQETYEQYF. CDR3 DNA sequence: TGTGCCAGCAGCGAAGAGGGACAGGAGACCTACGAGCAGTACTTC.

The V gene is TRBV5-5, the J gene TRBJ2-2, with no clear D. Trimming removed 2 bases from V and 1 base from J, with 3 bases in between. Germline loops: CDR1 SGHKS, CDR2 YYEKEE (reference sequence). The CDR3 contains 13 residues. The CDR3 coding sequence is TGTGCCAGCAGCTTTATGAACACCGGGGAGCTGTTTTTT. It is translated as CASSFMNTGELFF.

The chain couples TRBV5-6 to TRBJ1-1; 7 bases fit TRBD1. With 4 bases clipped from V and 6 bases from J, the junction kept 12 bases outside the gene matches. In germline, CDR1 is SGHDT, CDR2 YYEEEE. This CDR3 is 15 amino acids long. The CDR3 nucleotides read TGTGCCAGCAGCAACAGGGGATCTTTTAGCTCTGAAGCTTTCTTT. Translating it yields CASSNRGSFSSEAFF.